The 31 T cell receptor beta chains below all came from one sample that was sequenced in a study of T cells in Graves' hyperthyroidism and ophthalmopathy. The investigators amplified TCR beta CDR3 regions from RNA transcripts. The HTBI primer set drove a first-round RT-PCR of the TCR CDR3. TCRdb reanalysed the multiplex PCR reads using MiXCR and keeps one entry per CDR3 protein. Of about 500,000 distinct CDR3 sequences listed, 17% were seen once; the top ten hold roughly a sixth. Sequencing used blood. These TCRs come from a woman between 18 and 30 years old with Graves' ophthalmopathy.

This clonotype occurred a few times. J is TRBJ1-2 and V is TRBV6-2 or TRBV6-3, with D maybe TRBD1 (5 bases). CDR1 and CDR2 from the germline V gene are MNHEY and SVGEGT. Trimming removed 7 bases from V and 5 bases from J, with 14 bases in between. The CDR3 totals 13 residues. This CDR3 reads CASKGRLEYGYTF. CDR3 DNA: TGTGCCAGCAAGGGACGTCTGGAATATGGCTACACCTTC.

Ten or more counts support this clonotype. The chain couples TRBV7-9 to TRBJ2-7; D gene unclear. Between the trimmed V and J ends, which lost 1 base and 3 bases, there was a span of 13 bases. Germline loops: CDR1 SEHNR, CDR2 FQNEAQ (reference sequence). This CDR3 contains 15 residues. As DNA, the CDR3 is TGTGCCAGCAGCTTAGTTGGTCAGACAAGCTACGAGCAGTACTTC. Translating gives CASSLVGQTSYEQYF.

This clonotype was found many times. The chain recombines TRBV11-2 with TRBJ2-1; 9 bases match TRBD1. The CDR3 is made up of 18 amino acids. Per germline, CDR1 SGHAT and CDR2 FQNNGV. J lost 4 bases, V lost 5 bases, and 15 bases had no gene match. CDR3 in amino acids: CASSPRHKTGGSYNEQFF. The CDR3, as DNA: TGTGCCAGCAGCCCAAGGCATAAGACAGGGGGAAGTTACAATGAGCAGTTCTTC.

This clonotype was recorded many times. The chain employs TRBV3-1 and TRBJ1-2; no reliable D call. Germline V CDR1 and CDR2: LGHDT, YNNKEL (reference sequence). The V gene lost 1 base and the J gene lost 6 bases, with 15 bases spanning the gap. The CDR3 runs 15 residues. CDR3 in DNA: TGTGCCAGCAGCCAAGCTAAGAGTGGGAGCGATGGCTACACCTTC. Its translation: CASSQAKSGSDGYTF. The variable domain in full, with the rest retrieved from reference TRBV3-1 and TRBJ1-2, is DTAVSQTPKYLVTQMGNDKSIKCEQNLGHDTMYWYKQDSKKFLKIMFSYNNKELIINETVPNRFSPKSPDKAHLNLHINSLELGDSAVYFCASSQAKSGSDGYTFGSGTRLTVV.

This clonotype showed up many times. The chain combines TRBV30 with TRBJ1-5, with 9 bases aligning to TRBD1. Unmatched junction bases numbered 6, after V lost 3 bases and J lost 3 bases. This CDR3 is 15 amino acids long. CDR1 and CDR2 (germline): GTSNPN, SVGIG (reference sequence). Here the CDR3 reads CAWSIRDRVNQPQHF. As DNA, the CDR3 is TGTGCCTGGAGCATCAGGGACAGGGTCAATCAGCCCCAGCATTTT.

There are a few counts of this clonotype. J is TRBJ1-2 and V is TRBV30; possible D gene TRBD1, 5 bases. In germline, CDR1 is GTSNPN, CDR2 SVGIG (reference sequence). CDR3 length: 13 amino acids. V lost 3 bases, J lost 3 bases, and 11 bases lay in between. CDR3 residues: CAWREGRDYGYTF. In DNA form, the CDR3 reads TGTGCCTGGAGAGAGGGACGGGACTATGGCTACACCTTC.

This clonotype was counted ten times or more. V usage is TRBV28 and J usage is TRBJ2-7; no firm D call. V was pared by 5 bases and J by 6 bases, with 8 bases between. The CDR3 loop spans 11 amino acids. The germline CDR1 and CDR2 sequences are MDHEN and SYDVKM. CDR3 DNA: TGTGCCAGCAGTCACACGGCCGAGCAGTACTTC. This encodes CASSHTAEQYF. Full variable domain (missing parts from reference TRBV28 and TRBJ2-7): DVKVTQSSRYLVKRTGEKVFLECVQDMDHENMFWYRQDPGLGLRLIYFSYDVKMKEKGDIPEGYSVSREKKERFSLILESASTNQTSMYLCASSHTAEQYFGPGTRLTVT.

Ten or more counts support this clonotype. The chain links TRBV28 to TRBJ2-7, with no clear D. V lost 5 bases and J lost 3, with 11 bases in between. This CDR3 comprises 13 residues. CDR1 and CDR2 (germline): MDHEN, SYDVKM. The CDR3 nucleotides read TGTGCCAGCAGTACCCTGACCAACTACGAGCAGTACTTC. Encoded protein: CASSTLTNYEQYF.

In its sample, this clonotype was seen a few times. The V gene is TRBV9, the J gene TRBJ2-7, with TRBD1 identical over 9 bases. The trim removed 8 bases at V and 2 bases at J, leaving 11 bases unmatched. The CDR3 has 15 amino acids. Germline values: CDR1 SGDLS, CDR2 YYNGEE. The CDR3 loop is CASSPGQGQTYEQYF. The CDR3 DNA sequence: TGTGCCAGTTCCCCGGGACAGGGACAAACCTACGAGCAGTACTTC. Together with reference TRBV9 and TRBJ2-7, the CDR3 gives the full variable domain: DSGVTQTPKHLITATGQRVTLRCSPRSGDLSVYWYQQSLDQGLQFLIQYYNGEERAKGNILERFSAQQFPDLHSELNLSSLELGDSALYFCASSPGQGQTYEQYFGPGTRLTVT.

This clonotype was seen many times. The V and J genes are TRBV9 and TRBJ2-1; 13 bases match TRBD2. V shed 2 bases, J shed 2 bases, and the junction held 10 bases outside the gene matches. The germline CDR1 and CDR2 sequences are SGDLS and YYNGEE. This CDR3 is built from 19 residues. CDR3 sequence reads: CASSVSGTSGIKTYNEQFF. In DNA, the CDR3 is TGTGCCAGCAGCGTTTCCGGGACTAGCGGGATAAAAACCTACAATGAGCAGTTCTTC.

There are many counts of this clonotype. The chain employs TRBV11-2 and TRBJ2-1; TRBD1 agrees at 7 bases. V shed 0 bases, J shed 0 bases, and the junction held 5 bases outside the gene matches. Germline assignment: CDR1 SGHAT and CDR2 FQNNGV. The CDR3 sequence is 17 residues long. CDR3 DNA sequence: TGTGCCAGCAGCTTAGATTGGGGACAGTCCTCCTACAATGAGCAGTTCTTC. It codes for CASSLDWGQSSYNEQFF. The full variable domain, rest sourced from reference TRBV11-2 and TRBJ2-1, is EAGVAQSPRYKIIEKRQSVAFWCNPISGHATLYWYQQILGQGPKLLIQFQNNGVVDDSQLPKDRFSAERLKGVDSTLKIQPAKLEDSAVYLCASSLDWGQSSYNEQFFGPGTRLTVL.

This clonotype showed up just a few times. This rearrangement joins TRBV29-1 to TRBJ1-1; 8 nucleotides match TRBD1. CDR1 is SQVTM and CDR2 is ANQGSEA in the germline V gene. V shed 4 bases, J shed 1 base, and the junction held 5 bases outside the gene matches. The length of the CDR3 is 14 residues. For the CDR3, the DNA is TGCAGCGTTGGGACAGGGAAAAGGAACACTGAAGCTTTCTTT. It codes for CSVGTGKRNTEAFF.

This chain joins TRBV4-2 and TRBJ2-7; 7 positions agree with TRBD1. The V segment lost 3 bases and the J segment 0 bases; nucleotides outside the gene matches: 5. Germline V gene lookup returns CDR1 LGHNA and CDR2 YNFKEQ. CDR3 length: 15 amino acids. The CDR3 sequence: CASSHDRDSSYEQYF. The DNA for the CDR3 is TGTGCCAGCAGCCACGACCGGGACAGCTCCTACGAGCAGTACTTC.

At least ten counts were recorded for this clonotype. The chain has TRBV7-3 and TRBJ2-3; D is unresolved. V lost 0 bases and J lost 4, with 5 bases in between. This CDR3 has 13 amino acids. Germline V gene sequence: CDR1 SGHTA, CDR2 FQGTGA. The CDR3 loop reads CASSLTSPDTQYF. In nucleotides, the CDR3 is TGTGCCAGCAGCTTAACATCCCCAGATACGCAGTATTTT.

This chain links TRBV9 with TRBJ2-2; tentative D call: TRBD2 (6 bases). V dropped 3 bases and J dropped 0 bases, with 9 bases sitting between them. The CDR3 totals 15 residues. CDR1 and CDR2 (germline): SGDLS, YYNGEE. CDR3 nucleotide sequence: TGTGCCAGCAGCGGGGACTCCCCGAACACCGGGGAGCTGTTTTTT. Translating it yields CASSGDSPNTGELFF.

This clonotype was seen a handful of times. The J gene is TRBJ2-3, the V gene TRBV6-1; D is perhaps TRBD2 (5 bases). V lost 6 bases to trimming and J lost 5 bases, with 9 bases between them. Per germline, CDR1 MNHNS and CDR2 SASEGT. The CDR3 covers 12 residues. This chain's CDR3 is CASRERVDTQYF. DNA for the CDR3: TGTGCCAGCAGGGAGAGGGTAGATACGCAGTATTTT.

The rearrangement uses TRBV5-5 and TRBJ2-7; a possible D gene is TRBD2 (6 bases). Trimming left V 0 bases short and J 3 bases short, with 13 bases between. In germline, CDR1 is SGHKS, CDR2 YYEKEE (reference sequence). This CDR3 contains 15 residues. This chain's CDR3 is CASSLDHTGDYEQYF. The CDR3 nucleotides read TGTGCCAGCAGCTTGGATCACACGGGAGACTACGAGCAGTACTTC. Complete variable domain (other parts from reference TRBV5-5 and TRBJ2-7): DAGVTQSPTHLIKTRGQQVTLRCSPISGHKSVSWYQQVLGQGPQFIFQYYEKEERGRGNFPDRFSARQFPNYSSELNVNALLLGDSALYLCASSLDHTGDYEQYFGPGTRLTVT.

This clonotype was observed a handful of times. The chain employs TRBV7-3 and TRBJ1-5; 9 bases line up with TRBD1. The CDR3 covers 19 residues. Germline V gene lookup returns CDR1 SGHTA and CDR2 FQGTGA. V gave up 4 bases and J gave up 3 bases; unmatched junction bases: 16. This CDR3 is CASSYTGTGSGFNNQPQHF. CDR3 nucleotides: TGTGCCAGCAGCTACACCGGGACAGGGAGCGGGTTTAACAATCAGCCCCAGCATTTT.

This rearrangement joins TRBV5-1 to TRBJ2-1, with D perhaps matching TRBD2 (6 bases). The CDR3 runs to 15 residues. Germline V gene sequence: CDR1 SGHRS, CDR2 YFSETQ. The germline V and J ends were trimmed by 7 bases and 4 bases, with 18 bases remaining between them. In DNA, the CDR3 is TGCGCCAGCTTCCCCGACGGGGGAGCGTACAATGAGCAGTTCTTC. It is translated as CASFPDGGAYNEQFF.

This clonotype turned up a few times. V usage is TRBV19 and J usage is TRBJ1-1; D is uncertain. CDR1 is LNHDA and CDR2 is SQIVND in the germline V gene (reference sequence). V lost 3 bases, J lost 1 base, and 12 bases lay in between. This CDR3 has 15 residues. CDR3 protein: CASSMALIRNTEAFF. CDR3 sequence (DNA): TGTGCCAGTAGTATGGCCCTCATTCGGAACACTGAAGCTTTCTTT.

This clonotype was seen ten or more times. The chain uses TRBV4-1 and TRBJ1-1; 9 bases map to TRBD1. This CDR3 spans 13 amino acids. The germline V gene has CDR1 MGHRA and CDR2 YSYEKL. V gave up 5 bases and J gave up 8 bases; unmatched junction bases: 6. DNA for the CDR3: TGCGCCAGCAGCTTATCCGGGACAGGGGAAGCTTTCTTT. Amino acids: CASSLSGTGEAFF.

This clonotype has a handful of counts. The chain links TRBV6-2 or TRBV6-3 to TRBJ2-4; 8 nucleotides match TRBD2. This CDR3 region has 14 residues. The germline CDR1 and CDR2 sequences are MNHEY and SVGEGT. Trimming at V came to 0 bases and at J to 5 bases, leaving 0 bases not matched to a gene. CDR3 sequence: CASSYSRGENIQYF. As DNA, the CDR3 is TGTGCCAGCAGTTACTCGCGGGGGGAAAACATTCAGTACTTC.

The rearrangement links TRBV4-2 to TRBJ2-1, with 12 bases lining up with TRBD2. V was clipped by 1 base and J by 2 bases; unmatched bases: 3. CDR1 LGHNA and CDR2 YNFKEQ come from the germline V gene. This CDR3 spans 17 amino acids. The chain's CDR3 is CASSQGPSGRAYNEQFF. The CDR3 coding sequence is TGTGCCAGCAGCCAAGGCCCTAGCGGGAGGGCCTACAATGAGCAGTTCTTC.

This clonotype was counted only a few times. The V and J genes are TRBV25-1 and TRBJ2-5; possibly TRBD2 for D (6 bases). The CDR3 sequence is 15 residues long. The V and J ends lost 3 bases and 0 bases respectively, with 11 bases between them. The germline V gene has CDR1 MGHDK and CDR2 SYGVNS. DNA for the CDR3: TGTGCCAGCAGTGACCCTACTAGCCACCAAGAGACCCAGTACTTC. Residues: CASSDPTSHQETQYF.

The V and J genes are TRBV10-3 and TRBJ2-7, with 11 positions matching TRBD2. Trimming took 7 bases from V and 1 from J; bases not matched to a gene: 6. This CDR3 is 15 amino acids long. Germline V gene sequence: CDR1 ENHRY, CDR2 SYGVKD. CDR3 sequence (DNA): TGTGCCATCAAGGTAGCGGGGGGGGGGTCCTACGAGCAGTACTTC. It encodes CAIKVAGGGSYEQYF.

In its sample, this clonotype was seen many times. The J gene is TRBJ2-6, the V gene TRBV24-1; 11 nucleotides line up with TRBD2. V shed 3 bases and J 5 bases; nucleotides not matched to a gene: 2. Germline CDR1 and CDR2: KGHDR and SFDVKD. The CDR3 runs to 16 residues. The DNA for the CDR3 is TGTGCCACCAGTGATCCGACTAGCGGGAGGGCCAACGTCCTGACTTTC. Translation: CATSDPTSGRANVLTF.

This clonotype has ten or more counts. The V gene is TRBV6-1, the J gene TRBJ2-4, with TRBD1 identical over 9 bases. The trim removed 6 bases at V and 8 bases at J, leaving 2 bases unmatched. This CDR3 is built from 12 residues. CDR1 is MNHNS, CDR2 SASEGT, per germline. The CDR3 DNA reads as TGTGCCAGCAGCAGACAGGGGGACATTCAGTACTTC. Its translation: CASSRQGDIQYF.

This clonotype was found many times. The V and J genes are TRBV7-2 and TRBJ2-7; D ambiguous. V was clipped by 2 bases and J by 2 bases, with 10 bases between them. The CDR3 length is 14 residues. Germline V gives CDR1 SGHTA, CDR2 FQGNSA. The CDR3 coding sequence is TGTGCCAGCAGCTTAACCCGATGGCCCTACGAGCAGTACTTC. Translation gives CASSLTRWPYEQYF.

This clonotype came up many times. This rearrangement joins TRBV25-1 to TRBJ2-5; 13 bases line up with TRBD2. Trimming took 2 bases from V and 4 from J; bases not matched to a gene: 4. The CDR3 consists of 16 residues. Germline V gene sequence: CDR1 MGHDK, CDR2 SYGVNS. In nucleotides, the CDR3 is TGTGCCAGCAGTGAAGAACTAGCGGGGGGGCCAGAGACCCAGTACTTC. The encoded protein is CASSEELAGGPETQYF.

At least ten counts were recorded for this clonotype. The chain employs TRBV3-1 and TRBJ1-2, with TRBD1 matching over 7 bases. The germline CDR1 and CDR2 sequences are LGHDT and YNNKEL (reference sequence). Trimming at V came to 8 bases and at J to 4 bases, leaving 7 bases not matched to a gene. This CDR3 has 13 residues. The DNA for the CDR3 is TGTGCCAGCGGGAAGGGGGCTGGCTATGGCTACACCTTC. This sequence encodes CASGKGAGYGYTF.

This clonotype was found many times. This chain joins TRBV28 and TRBJ1-1; tentative D call: TRBD1 (5 bases). CDR3 length: 16 residues. CDR1 MDHEN and CDR2 SYDVKM come from the germline V gene. V lost 6 bases to trimming and J lost 4 bases, with 21 bases between them. CDR3 sequence reads: CASSPGGAGRRTEAFF. In nucleotides, the CDR3 is TGTGCCAGCAGCCCGGGAGGGGCGGGACGGCGCACTGAAGCTTTCTTT.